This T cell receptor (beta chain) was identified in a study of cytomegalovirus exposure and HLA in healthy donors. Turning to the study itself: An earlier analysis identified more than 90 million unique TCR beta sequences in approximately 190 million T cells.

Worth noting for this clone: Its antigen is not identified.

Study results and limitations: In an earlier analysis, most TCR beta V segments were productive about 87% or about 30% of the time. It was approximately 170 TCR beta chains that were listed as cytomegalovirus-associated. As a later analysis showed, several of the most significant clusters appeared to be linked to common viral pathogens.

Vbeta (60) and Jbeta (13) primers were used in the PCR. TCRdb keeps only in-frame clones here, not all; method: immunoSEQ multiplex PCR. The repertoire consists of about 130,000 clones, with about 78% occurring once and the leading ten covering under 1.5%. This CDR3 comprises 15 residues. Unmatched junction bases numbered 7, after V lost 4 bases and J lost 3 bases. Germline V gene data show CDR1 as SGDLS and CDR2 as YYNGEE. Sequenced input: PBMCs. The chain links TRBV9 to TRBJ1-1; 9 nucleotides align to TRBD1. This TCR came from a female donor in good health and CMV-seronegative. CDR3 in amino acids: CASSKQGADDTEAFF. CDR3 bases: TGTGCCAGCAGCAAACAGGGGGCAGACGACACTGAAGCTTTCTTT.